The 26 T cell receptor beta chains presented below share a single source sample, sequenced in a study of human T cells and chemical hapten exposure (dated by TCRdb to the early 2020s). The protocol used for the library was RACE. This sample was sequenced with a NextSeq 500. TCRdb handled the public reads itself, with Q25 trimming in fastp and clone calling in MiXCR, and kept productive beta chains. Every distinct CDR3 protein forms one entry, paired with its most common genes and DNA. The sample table shows approximately 90,000 distinct CDR3 sequences, and roughly 12% are seen once. The ten most abundant clones make up approximately 2% of the sample. In the paper's terms, the time point label means: patch test 1, 2 weeks after DPC sensitization. The meaning of the sample's treatment or condition label: therapeutic diphenylcyclopropenone sensitization with weekly scalp DPC. The sequencing here drew on whole blood, taken in connection with sensitization to the hapten diphenylcyclopropenone (DPC). The receptors come from a woman between 40 and 55 years old with alopecia areata. Some clones in this sample may be carry-over from other donors' samples.

This chain joins TRBV20-1 and TRBJ1-1; D unclear. CDR1 is DFQATT and CDR2 is SNEGSKA in the germline V gene (reference sequence). The length of the CDR3 is 10 residues. Trimming took off 3 bases at V and 10 bases at J, with 9 bases between the two ends. The CDR3 reads CSARSFGAFF. The CDR3 nucleotides are TGCAGTGCTAGGAGCTTCGGAGCTTTCTTT.

This clonotype was recorded at least ten times. The chain links TRBV20-1 to TRBJ2-5, with D perhaps TRBD1 or TRBD2 (6 bases each). The CDR3 extends over 13 amino acids. Germline V gene sequence: CDR1 DFQATT, CDR2 SNEGSKA (reference sequence). Trimming cost V 3 bases and J 7 bases, with 15 bases left between them. Here the CDR3 reads CSASGSSRGTQYF. The DNA of the CDR3 is TGCAGTGCTAGCGGGAGCTCCAGGGGGACCCAGTACTTC.

This clonotype was recorded at least ten times. The chain carries TRBV6-2 or TRBV6-3 and TRBJ2-6; D call uncertain. The CDR3 runs 16 residues. Germline V CDR1 and CDR2: MNHEY, SVGEGT. Trimming shortened V by 6 bases and J by 0 bases, and 12 bases separated the two germline ends. CDR3 in DNA: TGTGCCAGCAGGGGTCCGGACGGCTCTGGGGCCAACGTCCTGACTTTC. Its translation is CASRGPDGSGANVLTF.

This clonotype was counted at least ten times. The V gene is TRBV5-1, the J gene TRBJ1-4, with 7 nucleotides matching TRBD1. V shed 3 bases, J shed 2 bases, and the junction held 4 bases outside the gene matches. The CDR3 is made up of 15 amino acids. In germline, CDR1 is SGHRS, CDR2 YFSETQ. The chain's CDR3 is CASSSGQRTNEKLFF. CDR3 nucleotide sequence: TGCGCCAGCAGCTCGGGACAGAGGACTAATGAAAAACTGTTTTTT.

This clonotype appeared a few times. This chain connects TRBV5-5 to TRBJ2-3; 7 bases align to TRBD1. The germline gives CDR1 SGHKS, CDR2 YYEKEE (reference sequence). The CDR3 consists of 15 residues. With V trimmed by 0 bases and J by 4 bases, 5 bases remained unmatched. CDR3 residues: CASSLVSQGADTQYF. The CDR3 coding sequence is TGTGCCAGCAGCTTGGTCTCCCAGGGGGCAGATACGCAGTATTTT.

This clonotype was seen a handful of times. J is TRBJ2-5 and V is TRBV2, with 11 bases matching TRBD2. The CDR3 extends over 14 amino acids. Germline CDR1 is SNHLY and CDR2 is FYNNEI. V was clipped by 5 bases and J by 7 bases; unmatched bases: 6. CDR3 coding DNA: TGTGCCAGCAGTCGGACTAGCGGGTGGGGGACCCAGTACTTC. Translated, it gives CASSRTSGWGTQYF.

The chain has TRBV6-2 or TRBV6-3 and TRBJ2-5; 12 bases align to TRBD2. Per germline, CDR1 MNHEY and CDR2 SVGEGT. After removal of 0 bases from V and 3 bases from J, the junction contained 11 bases not matched to a gene. The CDR3 loop spans 19 amino acids. The CDR3 region is CASSYSGLAGPGPEETQYF. The CDR3 DNA is TGTGCCAGCAGTTACTCCGGACTAGCGGGACCAGGTCCCGAAGAGACCCAGTACTTC.

This chain joins TRBV28 and TRBJ2-7, with D possibly matching TRBD2 (5 bases). Germline V gene data show CDR1 as MDHEN and CDR2 as SYDVKM. This CDR3 is 14 amino acids long. The V and J ends lost 2 bases and 7 bases respectively, with 15 bases between them. CDR3 amino acids: CASSLRAARREQYF. DNA for the CDR3: TGTGCCAGCAGTTTAAGGGCAGCCAGGAGGGAGCAGTACTTC.

The table lists this clonotype with many counts. This chain uses TRBV30 with TRBJ2-2; perhaps TRBD1 as D (5 bases). V was pared by 1 base and J by 0 bases, with 6 bases between. The CDR3 length is 14 residues. The germline V gene encodes CDR1 GTSNPN and CDR2 SVGIG (reference sequence). The chain's CDR3 is CAWSGTTNTGELFF. The CDR3 nucleotides read TGTGCCTGGAGTGGGACAACGAACACCGGGGAGCTGTTTTTT.

This chain links TRBV6-5 with TRBJ2-7, with D tentatively TRBD1 (6 bases). V was clipped by 0 bases and J by 2 bases, with 11 bases between them. Looked up from germline, CDR1 is MNHEY and CDR2 is SVGAGI. The CDR3 is 15 residues long. Here the CDR3 reads CASSYSRGFPYEQYF. The CDR3 DNA reads TGTGCCAGCAGTTACTCGAGGGGGTTTCCCTACGAGCAGTACTTC.

V usage is TRBV6-5 and J usage is TRBJ2-5; D is ambiguous. This CDR3 comprises 15 residues. Between the trimmed V and J ends, which lost 0 bases and 4 bases, there was a span of 12 bases. Germline V gene data show CDR1 as MNHEY and CDR2 as SVGAGI. The CDR3 nucleotides read TGTGCCAGCAGTTACTCAGGGTTAGTCAGAGAGACCCAGTACTTC. This translates into CASSYSGLVRETQYF.

There are many counts of this clonotype. This chain uses TRBV6-2 or TRBV6-3 with TRBJ2-7; D is undetermined. This CDR3 has 12 amino acids. CDR1 and CDR2 (germline): MNHEY, SVGEGT. Trimming removed 5 bases at V and 4 bases at J, with 9 bases between. The CDR3 coding sequence is TGTGCCAGCAGTCCGGATCCGTACGAGCAGTACTTC. It codes for CASSPDPYEQYF.

This clonotype has more than one count but fewer than ten. This sequence joins TRBV2 and TRBJ2-3, with 12 positions matching TRBD2. The CDR3 sequence is 14 residues long. Trimming took 8 bases from V and 7 from J; bases not matched to a gene: 7. Looked up from germline, CDR1 is SNHLY and CDR2 is FYNNEI. CDR3 in amino acids: CASGTSGGPHTQYF. The CDR3 DNA reads as TGTGCCAGCGGAACTAGCGGGGGGCCTCATACGCAGTATTTT.

This clonotype turned up a few times. The chain recombines TRBV3-1 with TRBJ2-3; 7 bases are shared with TRBD1. V lost 4 bases and J lost 3; bases outside the gene matches: 13. The CDR3 totals 17 residues. CDR1 is LGHDT and CDR2 is YNNKEL in the germline V gene (reference sequence). CDR3 residues: CASSPLIGRGTTDTQYF. DNA for the CDR3: TGTGCCAGCAGCCCCCTGATAGGCAGGGGGACGACAGATACGCAGTATTTT.

This clonotype has more than one count but fewer than ten. The genes are TRBV30 and TRBJ1-2; TRBD1 might be the D (5 bases). Trimming removed 8 bases from V and 4 bases from J, with 17 bases in between. The CDR3 has 13 residues. Germline values: CDR1 GTSNPN, CDR2 SVGIG (reference sequence). This CDR3 reads CAGPSRGTYGYTF. Here the CDR3 DNA reads TGTGCCGGACCGTCGCGGGGCACCTATGGCTACACCTTC.

This chain joins TRBV4-3 and TRBJ1-1, with no clear D. The CDR3 length is 16 residues. Trimming cost V 0 bases and J 1 base, with 12 bases left between them. Looked up from germline, CDR1 is LGHNA and CDR2 is YSLEER. The CDR3 DNA reads TGCGCCAGCAGCCAAGAACCCCAGCGGAGGAACACTGAAGCTTTCTTT. Translation gives CASSQEPQRRNTEAFF.

The chain employs TRBV28 and TRBJ2-7; D could derive from TRBD1 or TRBD2 (7 bases each). The V and J ends lost 3 bases and 4 bases respectively, with 13 bases between them. CDR3 length: 14 residues. CDR1 MDHEN and CDR2 SYDVKM come from the germline V gene. CDR3 nucleotide sequence: TGTGCCAGCAGTTTGGGGAGGGGGCAATACGAGCAGTACTTC. Protein sequence: CASSLGRGQYEQYF.

This clonotype appeared a few times. The J gene is TRBJ2-5, the V gene TRBV9, with 7 bases identical to TRBD2. This CDR3 has 14 residues. The V segment lost 4 bases and the J segment 2 bases; nucleotides outside the gene matches: 5. Germline CDR1 reads SGDLS; CDR2 reads YYNGEE. The CDR3, as DNA: TGTGCCAGCAGCACTACTAGCGTACAAGAGACCCAGTACTTC. This translates into CASSTTSVQETQYF.

Turning to this clonotype: One junction end disagrees with the germline gene, perhaps due to a read error. The V and J genes are TRBV12-3 or TRBV12-4 and TRBJ2-5, with TRBD2 matching 10 bases. The CDR3 length is 17 residues. The CDR3: CAGSFGLAGVSQETQYF. The CDR3 nucleotides are TGTGCCGGCAGTTTTGGGCTAGCGGGAGTGTCGCAAGAGACCCAGTACTTC.

This clonotype occurred many times. The rearrangement uses TRBV5-1 and TRBJ2-7; possible D gene TRBD2, 6 bases. This CDR3 is 15 amino acids long. V shed 0 bases and J shed 2 bases, with 12 bases lying between them. Germline V CDR1 and CDR2: SGHRS, YFSETQ. The chain's CDR3 is CASSLAGTATYEQYF. DNA for the CDR3: TGCGCCAGCAGCTTGGCCGGGACTGCAACCTACGAGCAGTACTTC. Based on the CDR3 plus reference TRBV5-1 and TRBJ2-7, the full variable domain is KAGVTQTPRYLIKTRGQQVTLSCSPISGHRSVSWYQQTPGQGLQFLFEYFSETQRNKGNFPGRFSGRQFSNSRSEMNVSTLELGDSALYLCASSLAGTATYEQYFGPGTRLTVT.

J is TRBJ2-7 and V is TRBV29-1; D unresolved. The CDR3 is 13 residues long. Germline lookup yields CDR1 SQVTM and CDR2 ANQGSEA. Trimming removed 0 bases at V and 9 bases at J, with 15 bases between. DNA for the CDR3: TGCAGCGTTGAAGATCACGGCGGTTTCGGGCAGTACTTC. It encodes CSVEDHGGFGQYF.

This rearrangement joins TRBV29-1 to TRBJ1-4, with D tentatively TRBD1 (5 bases). Germline CDR1 is SQVTM and CDR2 is ANQGSEA. The ends were cut back, 7 bases at V and 7 bases at J, with 10 bases in the middle. The CDR3 runs to 11 residues. The DNA of the CDR3 is TGCAGCGGTGGGGGATTTGAAAAACTGTTTTTT. This gives the protein CSGGGFEKLFF.

The table lists this clonotype with a few counts. This chain uses TRBV7-9 with TRBJ1-3; 11 nucleotides align to TRBD1. The CDR3 spans 16 residues. V lost 5 bases to trimming and J lost 2 bases; unmatched junction nucleotides: 5. The germline V gene has CDR1 SEHNR and CDR2 FQNEAQ (reference sequence). The CDR3 DNA follows: TGTGCCAGCAGCCCAGGACAGGGGGCAGCTGGAAACACCATATATTTT. Its protein is CASSPGQGAAGNTIYF.

This clonotype was seen more than once but under ten times. The rearrangement links TRBV12-3 or TRBV12-4 to TRBJ2-1, with D perhaps matching TRBD2 (5 bases). The CDR3 is 13 amino acids. Trimming took off 8 bases at V and 15 bases at J, with 23 bases between the two ends. CDR3 amino acids: CASLPSPGVGRFF. CDR3 bases: TGTGCCAGCCTTCCTTCCCCCGGGGTAGGTCGGTTCTTC.

The CDR3 region has the DNA TGTGCCTGGAGAGCTGGCGGGAGGGCCTACGAGCAGTACTTC. Its translation: CAWRAGGRAYEQYF. The chain employs TRBV30 and TRBJ2-7, with 9 bases matching TRBD2. Per germline, CDR1 GTSNPN and CDR2 SVGIG (reference sequence). With 3 bases clipped from V and 2 bases from J, the junction kept 5 bases outside the gene matches. This CDR3 is built from 14 residues.

This clonotype was seen many times. The V and J genes are TRBV7-3 and TRBJ1-6; D remains unclear. V lost 5 bases, J lost 0 bases, and 5 bases lay in between. Germline values: CDR1 SGHTA, CDR2 FQGTGA. CDR3 size: 14 residues. The CDR3 loop reads CASSLSSYNSPLHF. The CDR3 DNA reads as TGTGCCAGCAGCCTGAGCTCCTATAATTCACCCCTCCACTTT. The whole variable domain, remainder taken from reference TRBV7-3 and TRBJ1-6, is GAGVSQTPSNKVTEKGKYVELRCDPISGHTALYWYRQSLGQGPEFLIYFQGTGAADDSGLPNDRFFAVRPEGSVSTLKIQRTERGDSAVYLCASSLSSYNSPLHFGNGTRLTVT.